This T cell receptor beta chain was identified in a study of OX40 agonist ivuxolimab in advanced cancers. Study details: The dose of intravenous ivuxolimab that patients received every 2 weeks ranged from 0.01 to 10 mg/kg. Patients with prior anti-PD-1, anti-PD-L1 or anti-CTLA-4 therapy were eligible; 40% had some.

Of note for this clone: Its antigen is still unknown.

Only in-frame clones appear in the TCRdb table, and some are missing; sequencing was by immunoSEQ multiplex PCR. The data show approximately 92,000 clones, roughly 95% seen once. CDR3 length: 14 amino acids. Germline V gene data show CDR1 as SGHRS and CDR2 as YFSETQ. Trimming took 3 bases from V and 8 from J; bases not matched to a gene: 4. Study results and caveats: Some of the lowest clonal expansion was seen in partial responders at 0.1-3.0 mg/kg. Antigens targeted by the expanded peripheral T cells were not determined.

This chain uses TRBV5-1 with TRBJ2-1, with TRBD2 matching over 11 bases. The sequencing here drew on CD4+ or CD8+ T cells sorted from blood, taken in a trial of the OX40 agonist ivuxolimab. The receptor was isolated from an adult with an advanced solid tumor such as melanoma, head and neck, liver or kidney cancer. CDR3 nucleotide sequence: TGCGCCAGCAGCTCTAGCGGGGGGTGGGATGAGCAGTTCTTC. Residues: CASSSSGGWDEQFF. Filled out from reference TRBV5-1 and TRBJ2-1, the complete variable domain reads KAGVTQTPRYLIKTRGQQVTLSCSPISGHRSVSWYQQTPGQGLQFLFEYFSETQRNKGNFPGRFSGRQFSNSRSEMNVSTLELGDSALYLCASSSSGGWDEQFFGPGTRLTVL.